This T cell receptor beta chain was profiled in a study of early T cells in non-severe SARS-CoV-2 infection. This clonotype was observed at least ten times. TCRdb re-derived calls from the 5' RACE reads in MiXCR, one entry per CDR3 protein. Of 55,000 to 65,000 distinct CDR3 sequences listed, about 10% are singletons. Germline V CDR1 and CDR2: SGHRS, YFSETQ. The V and J ends lost 3 bases and 5 bases respectively, with 12 bases between them. The CDR3 sequence is 14 residues long. Sample: whole blood. The clonotype was recovered from an adult who was a healthcare worker with PCR-confirmed SARS-CoV-2 infection or an uninfected control (not recorded which). The gene calls are TRBV5-1 and TRBJ1-3; perhaps TRBD1 as D (6 bases). DNA of the CDR3: TGCGCCAGCAGCTCACAGGGTGGGAGAAACACCATATATTTT. The encoded protein is CASSSQGGRNTIYF. Full variable domain (missing parts from reference TRBV5-1 and TRBJ1-3): KAGVTQTPRYLIKTRGQQVTLSCSPISGHRSVSWYQQTPGQGLQFLFEYFSETQRNKGNFPGRFSGRQFSNSRSEMNVSTLELGDSALYLCASSSQGGRNTIYFGEGSWLTVV.